The entry below describes one TCR beta chain. Its antigen is as yet unknown. From germline, CDR1 is SNHLY and CDR2 FYNNEI. The CDR3 totals 14 residues. V lost 1 base and J 8 bases, leaving 12 bases between the germline ends. This sample was included in a study of T cells in Graves' hyperthyroidism and ophthalmopathy. The study's findings and limits: Most thyroid clonotypes with frequency above 0.001 were detected in blood. Ophthalmopathy was predicted by the model a median of roughly 6.7 months ahead of onset.

Amplification of TCR beta CDR3 regions used RNA as the template. The HTBI primer set drove a first-round RT-PCR of the TCR CDR3. From the multiplex PCR reads, TCRdb called clonotypes with MiXCR, one entry per CDR3 protein. Here the sample spans 300,000 to 350,000 distinct CDR3 sequences, roughly 21% being singletons. The PBMCs had their origin in about 9.7 ml of fresh peripheral blood. Sequenced input: blood. The source is a woman between 50 and 59 years old with Graves' hyperthyroidism. The chain combines TRBV2 with TRBJ2-1; D uncertain. DNA of the CDR3: TGTGCCAGCAGTGAAGTTTTGACTTCTTATGAGCAGTTCTTC. This gives the protein CASSEVLTSYEQFF.